These 24 T cell receptor beta chains share one sample of origin, sequenced in a study of OX40 agonist ivuxolimab in advanced cancers. Repertoires were generated with immunoSEQ multiplex PCR, while TCRdb's copy carries only in-frame clones and drops some. The data hold about 60,000 clones, with 91% observed a single time. The material was CD4+ or CD8+ T cells sorted from blood, obtained in a trial of the OX40 agonist ivuxolimab. The receptors come from an adult with an advanced solid tumor such as melanoma, head and neck, liver or kidney cancer.

As DNA, the CDR3 is TGTGCCAGCAGTGTTAGAGGGACAGCACGCTACGAGCAGTACTTC. Translating gives CASSVRGTARYEQYF. The chain uses TRBV2 and TRBJ2-7, with 7 bases identical to TRBD1. The J segment lost 3 bases and the V segment lost 4 bases, leaving 9 bases of the junction unmatched. The CDR3 is 15 residues long. Germline V gene data show CDR1 as SNHLY and CDR2 as FYNNEI.

The gene calls are TRBV20-1 and TRBJ1-4; tentative D call: TRBD1 (5 bases). The germline CDR1 and CDR2 sequences are DFQATT and SNEGSKA (reference sequence). The V end was cut by 6 bases, the J end by 8 bases, with 10 bases between. The CDR3 totals 11 residues. For the CDR3, the DNA is TGCAGTGCGGGGCGATGGGAAAAACTGTTTTTT. It translates to CSAGRWEKLFF.

The CDR3 here is CASSFRTSGNDEQYF. CDR3 in DNA: TGTGCCAGCAGCTTCAGAACTAGCGGGAACGACGAGCAGTACTTC. The chain carries TRBV5-4 and TRBJ2-7, with 10 nucleotides matching TRBD2. The germline gives CDR1 SGHNT, CDR2 YYREEE (reference sequence). V was clipped by 2 bases and J by 5 bases; unmatched bases: 7. This CDR3 is built from 15 residues.

This clone was detected once. The chain carries TRBV5-4 and TRBJ2-5, with 8 bases identical to TRBD1. CDR3 length equals 17 residues. Germline V gene lookup returns CDR1 SGHNT and CDR2 YYREEE (reference sequence). The junction had 12 bases not matched to a gene; V was cut back by 4 bases and J by 1 base. The CDR3: CASSLFRTGTLQETQYF. In DNA form, the CDR3 reads TGTGCCAGCAGCCTGTTTCGGACAGGGACCCTCCAAGAGACCCAGTACTTC. Filled out from reference TRBV5-4 and TRBJ2-5, the complete variable domain reads ETGVTQSPTHLIKTRGQQVTLRCSSQSGHNTVSWYQQALGQGPQFIFQYYREEENGRGNFPPRFSGLQFPNYSSELNVNALELDDSALYLCASSLFRTGTLQETQYFGPGTRLLVL.

In DNA form, the CDR3 reads TGTGCCAGCAGCTCCTCGACAGGAGCTAACTATGGCTACACCTTC. This gives the protein CASSSSTGANYGYTF. The V call is TRBV5-5, the J call TRBJ1-2, with TRBD1 as a possible D gene (6 bases). The length of the CDR3 is 15 residues. Germline values: CDR1 SGHKS, CDR2 YYEKEE (reference sequence). With 3 bases removed from V and 0 bases from J, the gap between germline ends came to 12 bases. Combining the CDR3 with reference TRBV5-5 and TRBJ1-2 gives the whole variable domain DAGVTQSPTHLIKTRGQQVTLRCSPISGHKSVSWYQQVLGQGPQFIFQYYEKEERGRGNFPDRFSARQFPNYSSELNVNALLLGDSALYLCASSSSTGANYGYTFGSGTRLTVV.

CDR3 region: CASSVASGSVYEQYF. CDR3 DNA sequence: TGTGCCAGCAGCGTAGCTAGCGGGAGCGTCTACGAGCAGTACTTC. This chain links TRBV9 with TRBJ2-7; 10 nucleotides line up with TRBD2. The germline V gene has CDR1 SGDLS and CDR2 YYNGEE. Trimming removed 0 bases from V and 3 bases from J; junction bases left unmatched: 3. This CDR3 is 15 amino acids long.

The V gene is TRBV20-1, the J gene TRBJ2-2; D not resolved. Trimming pared 0 bases from V and 4 bases from J, leaving 0 bases between. Germline V lookup: CDR1 DFQATT, CDR2 SNEGSKA (reference sequence). The CDR3 is made up of 11 amino acids. DNA for the CDR3: TGCAGTGCTAGAGACACCGGGGAGCTGTTTTTT. It codes for CSARDTGELFF.

The rearrangement links TRBV7-8 to TRBJ1-2, with no clear D. The CDR3 is 13 amino acids. CDR1 is SGHVS, CDR2 FQNEAQ, per germline. Trimming shortened V by 4 bases and J by 8 bases, and 14 bases separated the two germline ends. As DNA, the CDR3 is TGTGCCAGCAGCTCTCGGACCGCTGGGGGCTACACCTTC. As protein: CASSSRTAGGYTF.

The chain uses TRBV18 and TRBJ2-7; 11 bases agree with TRBD2. The germline gives CDR1 KGHSH, CDR2 LQKENI. The length of the CDR3 is 16 residues. V lost 3 bases to trimming and J lost 5 bases; unmatched junction nucleotides: 9. CDR3 loop: CASSPRLAGNGDEQYF. In nucleotides, the CDR3 is TGTGCCAGCTCACCCAGACTAGCGGGGAACGGCGACGAGCAGTACTTC. Filled out from reference TRBV18 and TRBJ2-7, the complete variable domain reads NAGVMQNPRHLVRRRGQEARLRCSPMKGHSHVYWYRQLPEEGLKFMVYLQKENIIDESGMPKERFSAEFPKEGPSILRIQQVVRGDSAAYFCASSPRLAGNGDEQYFGPGTRLTVT.

V is TRBV6-4 and J is TRBJ1-6; the D gene is possibly TRBD1 (6 bases). V was clipped by 0 bases and J by 10 bases, with 13 bases between them. The CDR3 has 15 residues. In germline, CDR1 is MRHNA, CDR2 SNTAGT. The CDR3 sequence is CASSDSGAGRSPLHF. The CDR3 DNA reads as TGTGCCAGCAGTGACTCGGGGGCCGGGCGATCACCCCTCCACTTT.

The genes are TRBV6-1 and TRBJ2-6, with D uncertain. The length of the CDR3 is 15 residues. V was pared by 8 bases and J by 4 bases, with 15 bases between. Germline-derived CDR1 and CDR2 are MNHNS and SASEGT. The CDR3 region is CASAHRYSGANVLTF. CDR3 bases: TGTGCCAGCGCCCACCGGTATTCCGGGGCCAACGTCCTGACTTTC.

V is TRBV18 and J is TRBJ2-7, with D unclear. From germline, CDR1 is KGHSH and CDR2 LQKENI. The CDR3 totals 13 residues. V lost 6 bases to trimming and J lost 3 bases, with 12 bases between them. The CDR3: CASSATNIYEQYF. The CDR3 DNA is TGTGCCAGCTCGGCGACAAATATCTACGAGCAGTACTTC.

This clone was picked up one time. The chain's CDR3 is CSASGNTIYF. In DNA, the CDR3 is TGCAGTGCATCAGGAAACACCATATATTTT. The chain has TRBV20-1 and TRBJ1-3; D remains unclear. The germline CDR1 and CDR2 sequences are DFQATT and SNEGSKA (reference sequence). The ends were cut back, 6 bases at V and 4 bases at J, with 4 bases in the middle. This CDR3 has 10 residues.

V gene TRBV5-8 combines with J gene TRBJ1-2; D remains ambiguous. The CDR3 loop spans 14 amino acids. Trimming shortened V by 0 bases and J by 2 bases, and 8 bases separated the two germline ends. CDR1 is SGHTS and CDR2 is YDEGEE in the germline V gene. CDR3 DNA sequence: TGTGCCAGCAGCTTGGACAGACCAAACTATGGCTACACCTTC. As protein: CASSLDRPNYGYTF.

In its sample, this clone was seen once. The chain combines TRBV5-1 with TRBJ2-2; no clear D. Germline-derived CDR1 and CDR2 are SGHRS and YFSETQ. Trimming removed 4 bases from V and 0 bases from J, with 7 bases in between. The CDR3 is made up of 14 amino acids. For the CDR3, the DNA is TGCGCCAGCAGCCGCGAAGCGAACACCGGGGAGCTGTTTTTT. Protein: CASSREANTGELFF. Complete variable domain (other parts from reference TRBV5-1 and TRBJ2-2): KAGVTQTPRYLIKTRGQQVTLSCSPISGHRSVSWYQQTPGQGLQFLFEYFSETQRNKGNFPGRFSGRQFSNSRSEMNVSTLELGDSALYLCASSREANTGELFFGEGSRLTVL.

V is TRBV11-2 and J is TRBJ2-3; TRBD2 aligns across 9 bases. V trimming: 1 base; J trimming: 7 bases; junction bases outside the gene matches: 9. Germline V CDR1 and CDR2: SGHAT, FQNNGV. This CDR3 is built from 16 residues. The CDR3 nucleotides are TGTGCCAGCAGCTTAGTAGGTAGCGGGAGCGTGCATACGCAGTATTTT. The encoded protein is CASSLVGSGSVHTQYF.

The chain has TRBV5-1 and TRBJ1-5; the match to TRBD1 covers 12 bases. V trimming: 3 bases; J trimming: 6 bases; junction bases outside the gene matches: 7. The CDR3 spans 16 residues. CDR1 is SGHRS, CDR2 YFSETQ, per germline. This chain's CDR3 is CASSSGTGGGFQPQHF. CDR3 DNA sequence: TGCGCCAGCAGCTCCGGGACAGGGGGCGGATTTCAGCCCCAGCATTTT. The complete variable domain, with remaining parts taken from reference TRBV5-1 and TRBJ1-5, reads KAGVTQTPRYLIKTRGQQVTLSCSPISGHRSVSWYQQTPGQGLQFLFEYFSETQRNKGNFPGRFSGRQFSNSRSEMNVSTLELGDSALYLCASSSGTGGGFQPQHFGDGTRLSIL.

The chain is built from TRBV5-1 and TRBJ2-3, with 7 bases lining up with TRBD1. From germline, CDR1 is SGHRS and CDR2 YFSETQ. V lost 4 bases and J lost 10; bases outside the gene matches: 6. The CDR3 covers 12 residues. CDR3 in DNA: TGCGCCAGCAGCCCCGGACAGGTTTCGCAGTATTTT. The encoded protein is CASSPGQVSQYF.

The CDR3 nucleotides are TGTGCCAGCAGTTACCAGGGGGGAGGGCCCAATGAGCAGTTCTTC. Translated, it gives CASSYQGGGPNEQFF. The chain carries TRBV6-5 and TRBJ2-1, with D perhaps TRBD1 or TRBD2 (7 bases each). Between the trimmed V and J ends, which lost 2 bases and 6 bases, there was a span of 14 bases. The CDR3 runs to 15 residues. Germline assignment: CDR1 MNHEY and CDR2 SVGAGI.

The chain employs TRBV27 and TRBJ2-5; 9 positions match TRBD1. CDR1 and CDR2 from the germline V gene are MNHEY and SMNVEV (reference sequence). The CDR3 totals 13 residues. The V gene end was trimmed by 6 bases and the J gene end by 4 bases; junction bases not matched to a gene: 3. The CDR3 nucleotides read TGTGCCAGCAGAACAGGGGGCGGAGAGACCCAGTACTTC. Its translation: CASRTGGGETQYF.

CDR3 bases: TGTGCCAGCAGTCCGGACAGGACTTCCACAGATACGCAGTATTTT. This sequence encodes CASSPDRTSTDTQYF. The rearrangement uses TRBV27 and TRBJ2-3; 7 positions agree with TRBD1. Germline CDR1 MNHEY, CDR2 SMNVEV (reference sequence). There are 15 residues in the CDR3. The junction had 7 bases not matched to a gene; V was cut back by 5 bases and J by 2 bases.

The V gene is TRBV25-1, the J gene TRBJ2-2, with 10 bases aligning to TRBD1. There are 17 residues in the CDR3. V trimming: 1 base; J trimming: 4 bases; junction bases outside the gene matches: 6. Germline CDR1 MGHDK, CDR2 SYGVNS. CDR3 protein: CASSEWGQGYGTGELFF. The CDR3 DNA sequence: TGTGCCAGCAGTGAATGGGGACAGGGGTACGGCACCGGGGAGCTGTTTTTT.

This chain joins TRBV25-1 and TRBJ2-5; D might be TRBD1 (5 bases). The V gene's germline CDR1 is MGHDK and CDR2 SYGVNS. Trimming shortened V by 2 bases and J by 2 bases, and 15 bases separated the two germline ends. The CDR3 spans 16 residues. CDR3 nucleotide sequence: TGTGCCAGCAGTGAAAGGGGTTTCGGCACTCAAGAGACCCAGTACTTC. It encodes CASSERGFGTQETQYF.

CDR3 loop: CASSYVRQGKEKLFF. In nucleotides, the CDR3 is TGTGCCAGCAGTTACGTTAGGCAGGGGAAAGAAAAACTGTTTTTT. This sequence joins TRBV6-5 and TRBJ1-4, with a weak D call TRBD1 (6 bases). Germline V CDR1 and CDR2: MNHEY, SVGAGI. The CDR3 loop spans 15 amino acids. Trimming left V 2 bases short and J 8 bases short, with 15 bases between.